Detailed here is one T cell receptor beta chain. No antigen is known for it. The PCR made use of 60 Vbeta and 13 Jbeta primers. Sequencing used immunoSEQ multiplex PCR; TCRdb keeps in-frame clones, though not all of them. The table shows 180,000 or so clones, with roughly 82% occurring only once. CDR1 and CDR2 from the germline V gene are SEHNR and FQNEAQ (reference sequence). Trimming shortened V by 3 bases and J by 3 bases, and 12 bases separated the two germline ends. CDR3 size: 15 residues. This entry belongs to a study of cytomegalovirus exposure and HLA in healthy donors. Findings and caveats of the study: Rare sequences made up most TCRs, while some public TCRs were found in many donors.

The V gene is TRBV7-9, the J gene TRBJ1-3, with a tentative D call TRBD1 (6 bases). The sequenced sample was PBMCs. This clonotype was sampled from a man between 35 and 55 years old in good health and CMV-seronegative. CDR3 sequence: CASSLERGFGNTIYF. The CDR3 DNA reads as TGTGCCAGCAGCTTGGAGAGGGGGTTTGGAAACACCATATATTTT.